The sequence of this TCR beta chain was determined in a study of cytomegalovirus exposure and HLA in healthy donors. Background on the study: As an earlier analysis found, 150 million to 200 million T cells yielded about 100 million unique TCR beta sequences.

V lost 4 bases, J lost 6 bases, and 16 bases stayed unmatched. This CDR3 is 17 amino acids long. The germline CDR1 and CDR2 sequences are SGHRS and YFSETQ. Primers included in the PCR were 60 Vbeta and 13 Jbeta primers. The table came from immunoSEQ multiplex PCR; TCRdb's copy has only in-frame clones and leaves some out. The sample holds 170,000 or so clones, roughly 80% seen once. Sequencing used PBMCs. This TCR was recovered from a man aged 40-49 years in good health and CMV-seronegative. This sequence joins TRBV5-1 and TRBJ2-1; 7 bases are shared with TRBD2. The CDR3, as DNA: TGCGCCAGCAGCATGGGGGAGGGAACGGGAGGTAGCAATGAGCAGTTCTTC. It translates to CASSMGEGTGGSNEQFF.